This T cell receptor beta chain was retrieved from a study of identical twins. In its sample, this clonotype was seen many times. CDR1 is SNHLY and CDR2 is FYNNEI in the germline V gene. The CDR3 extends over 12 amino acids. Trimming shortened V by 5 bases and J by 5 bases, and 9 bases separated the two germline ends. TCRdb called the 5' RACE reads again in MiXCR, with one record for every CDR3 protein. This table holds approximately 230,000 distinct CDR3 sequences, over 5% found once. The sample also formed part of further work on T cells expressing NK-cell markers.

The source material was CD8+ T cells sorted from blood. The sequence derives from a young woman in good health. J is TRBJ1-1 and V is TRBV2; D gene uncertain. Here the CDR3 reads CASSRDRTEAFF. In DNA form, the CDR3 reads TGTGCCAGCAGTCGTGATCGAACTGAAGCTTTCTTT. The full variable domain, completed using reference TRBV2 and TRBJ1-1, is EPEVTQTPSHQVTQMGQEVILRCVPISNHLYFYWYRQILGQKVEFLVSFYNNEISEKSEIFDDQFSVERPDGSNFTLKIRSTKLEDSAMYFCASSRDRTEAFFGQGTRLTVV.